This T cell receptor (beta chain) was observed in a study of early T cells in non-severe SARS-CoV-2 infection. Overall study results and limits: Lookups in VDJdb leaned toward anti-spike CD8 responses and missed private and CD4 specificities.

Per germline, CDR1 MNHEY and CDR2 SMNVEV (reference sequence). The ends lost 5 bases at V and 2 bases at J; junction bases unmatched: 9. The CDR3 is made up of 15 amino acids. As concerns this clonotype: Its target is unknown.

TCRdb re-called the 5' RACE reads with MiXCR, one entry per CDR3 protein. The repertoire consists of some 29,000 distinct CDR3 sequences, with around 5% occurring once and the leading ten covering 6% to 6.5%. The sequencing input was whole blood. The sequence was collected from an adult who was a healthcare worker with PCR-confirmed SARS-CoV-2 infection or an uninfected control (not recorded which). The chain links TRBV27 to TRBJ2-7; TRBD1 matches 7 bases. The chain's CDR3 is CASSLGTVTPYEQYF. Here the CDR3 DNA reads TGTGCCAGCAGTCTAGGGACAGTGACCCCCTACGAGCAGTACTTC.